This T cell receptor (beta chain) was sequenced during a study of blood T cell repertoires in COVID-19. Study as a whole: Specimens from acute and convalescent COVID-19 originated in the United States, Italy and Spain. T cells, B-cell-depleted T cells, or PBMCs provided the cDNA or gDNA that served as material.

Looked up from germline, CDR1 is LNHDA and CDR2 is SQIVND (reference sequence). The CDR3 runs to 17 residues. Trimming cost V 5 bases and J 1 base; bases outside gene matches: 9. In the original workflow: Reference gene primer amplification yielded estimated nucleated cell counts. The protocol was immunoSEQ multiplex PCR, while the TCRdb copy is restricted to in-frame clones and leaves out a portion. V, J and clone size are those of that table, while D and trimming were read from the DNA. Of approximately 52,000 clones listed, 75% to 90% are singletons. The sequenced sample was peripheral blood. The receptor comes from a man aged 55 to 69 with active COVID-19. V gene TRBV19 combines with J gene TRBJ2-4; 9 bases map to TRBD1. CDR3 region: CASSPDDRGVAKNIQYF. The CDR3 DNA follows: TGTGCCAGTAGTCCCGATGACAGGGGGGTCGCCAAAAACATTCAGTACTTC.